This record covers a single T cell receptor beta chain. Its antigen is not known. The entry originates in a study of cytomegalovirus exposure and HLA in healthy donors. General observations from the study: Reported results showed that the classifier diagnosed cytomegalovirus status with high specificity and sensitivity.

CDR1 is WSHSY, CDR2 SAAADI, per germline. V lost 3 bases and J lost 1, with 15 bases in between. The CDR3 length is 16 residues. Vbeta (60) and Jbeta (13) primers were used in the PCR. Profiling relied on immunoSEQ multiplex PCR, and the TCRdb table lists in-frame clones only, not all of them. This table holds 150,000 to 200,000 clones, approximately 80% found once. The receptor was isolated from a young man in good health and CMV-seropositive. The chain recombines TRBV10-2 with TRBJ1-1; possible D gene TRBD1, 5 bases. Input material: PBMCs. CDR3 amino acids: CASSEGVGRANTEAFF. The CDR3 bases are TGCGCCAGCAGTGAAGGGGTCGGCAGGGCGAACACTGAAGCTTTCTTT.